The present TCR beta chain was sequenced within a study of regulatory T cells in long-lasting Graves disease. Study-level points and caveats: Persistent Graves' patients had lower TCR diversity than newly diagnosed ones.

The time point is: persistent/refractory GD, antithyroid drugs over 5 years with positive TRAb. There was RNA extracted from PBMCs, and the TCR library was made from it. HTBI primers from iRepertoire and Arm-PCR of CDR3 regions yielded the TCR beta libraries. Via MiXCR, TCRdb re-called the multiplex PCR reads, giving one row per CDR3 protein. The data show about 290,000 distinct CDR3 sequences, with around a fifth seen just once and 56% held by the top ten. Germline loops: CDR1 MDHEN, CDR2 SYDVKM. The CDR3 runs to 17 residues. Trimming removed 7 bases at V and 2 bases at J, with 23 bases between. This clonotype was observed many times. The antigen is unknown.

This specimen was peripheral blood mononuclear cells (PBMCs), taken when the disease was refractory, from a patient treated with antithyroid drugs. This sequence joins TRBV28 and TRBJ1-2; D gene ambiguous. The clonotype was recovered from a female donor with Graves disease. CDR3 protein: CASTRSAGPRSNYGYTF. CDR3 in DNA: TGTGCCAGCACCAGGTCGGCAGGACCCAGGTCGAACTATGGCTACACCTTC.